This entry concerns a single TCR beta chain. The assay was immunoSEQ multiplex PCR, and TCRdb's table has in-frame clones only and misses some. Of around 310,000 clones listed, nearly 90% were seen once; the top ten hold roughly 1%. V was pared by 2 bases and J by 1 base, with 4 bases of the junction left unmatched. Germline CDR1 LNHDA, CDR2 SQIVND (reference sequence). The CDR3 is 16 amino acids. The data originate from a study of blood T cell repertoires in COVID-19. At the level of the study: The United States, Italy and Spain provided the acute and convalescent COVID-19 samples.

The sample taken for sequencing was peripheral blood. The sequence derives from a woman aged 40 to 50 with COVID-19, enrolled during active disease. The chain joins TRBV19 to TRBJ1-5, with 8 bases identical to TRBD1. The CDR3 loop is CASSIQTGASNQPQHF. The DNA for the CDR3 is TGTGCCAGTAGTATACAGACAGGGGCCAGCAATCAGCCCCAGCATTTT. The full variable domain, rest sourced from reference TRBV19 and TRBJ1-5, is DGGITQSPKYLFRKEGQNVTLSCEQNLNHDAMYWYRQDPGQGLRLIYYSQIVNDFQKGDIAEGYSVSREKKESFPLTVTSAQKNPTAFYLCASSIQTGASNQPQHFGDGTRLSIL.